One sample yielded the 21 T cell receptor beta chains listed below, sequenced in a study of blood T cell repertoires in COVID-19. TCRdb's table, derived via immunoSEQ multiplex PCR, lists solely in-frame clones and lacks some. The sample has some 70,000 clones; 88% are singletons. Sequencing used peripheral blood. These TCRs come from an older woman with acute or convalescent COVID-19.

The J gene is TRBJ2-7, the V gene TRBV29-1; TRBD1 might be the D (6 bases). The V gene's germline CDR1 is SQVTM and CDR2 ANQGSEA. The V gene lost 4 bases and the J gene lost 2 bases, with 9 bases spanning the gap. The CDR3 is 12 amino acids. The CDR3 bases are TGCAGCGTTGGACAGGCTGCCTACGAGCAGTACTTC. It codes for CSVGQAAYEQYF.

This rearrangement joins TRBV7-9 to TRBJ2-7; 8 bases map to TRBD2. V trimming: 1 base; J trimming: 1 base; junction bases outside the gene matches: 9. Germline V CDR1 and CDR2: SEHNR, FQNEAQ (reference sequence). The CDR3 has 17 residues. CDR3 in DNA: TGTGCCAGCAGCTTAGAAGGGGCAAGCGGGAGTTCCTACGAGCAGTACTTC. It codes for CASSLEGASGSSYEQYF.

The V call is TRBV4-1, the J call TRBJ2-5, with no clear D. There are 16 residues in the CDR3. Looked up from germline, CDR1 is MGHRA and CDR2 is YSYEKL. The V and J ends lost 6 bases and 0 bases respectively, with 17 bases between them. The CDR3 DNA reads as TGCGCCAGCAGGCGATCCCACCTTATTTACCAAGAGACCCAGTACTTC. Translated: CASRRSHLIYQETQYF.

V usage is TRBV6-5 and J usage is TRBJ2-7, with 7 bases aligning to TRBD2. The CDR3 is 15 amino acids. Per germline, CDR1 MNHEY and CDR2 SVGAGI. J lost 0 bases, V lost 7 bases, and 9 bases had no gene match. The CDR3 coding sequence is TGTGCCAGCAAAATGAGCGGGACCGCCTCCTACGAGCAGTACTTC. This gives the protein CASKMSGTASYEQYF.

The chain's CDR3 is CASSLSSSYNEQFF. The CDR3 DNA is TGTGCCAGCAGTTTGAGTTCCTCCTACAATGAGCAGTTCTTC. The rearrangement joins TRBV6-6 to TRBJ2-1; no reliable D call. Trimming removed 4 bases at V and 0 bases at J, with 7 bases between. CDR1 is MNHNY, CDR2 SVGAGI, per germline (reference sequence). The CDR3 runs to 14 residues.

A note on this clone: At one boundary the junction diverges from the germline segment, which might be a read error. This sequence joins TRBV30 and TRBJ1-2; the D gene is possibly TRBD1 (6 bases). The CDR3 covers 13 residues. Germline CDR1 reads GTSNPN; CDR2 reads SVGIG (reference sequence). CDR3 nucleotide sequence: TGTGCCTGGAGTGTAGGGCAGGGGCTCCTATTCGATTTC. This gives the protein CAWSVGQGLLFDF.

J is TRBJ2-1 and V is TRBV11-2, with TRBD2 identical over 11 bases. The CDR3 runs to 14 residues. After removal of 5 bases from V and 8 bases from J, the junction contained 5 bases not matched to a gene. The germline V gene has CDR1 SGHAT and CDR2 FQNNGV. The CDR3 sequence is CASSHSGGVYEQFF. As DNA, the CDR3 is TGTGCCAGCAGCCATAGCGGGGGGGTGTATGAGCAGTTCTTC.

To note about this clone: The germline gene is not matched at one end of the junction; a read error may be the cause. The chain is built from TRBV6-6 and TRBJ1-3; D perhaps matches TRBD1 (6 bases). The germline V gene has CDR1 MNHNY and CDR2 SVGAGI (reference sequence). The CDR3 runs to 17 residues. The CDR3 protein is CATSLERWGGGGNTIYF. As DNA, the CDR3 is TGTGCCACCAGTCTCGAGAGGTGGGGGGGCGGTGGAAACACCATATATTTT.

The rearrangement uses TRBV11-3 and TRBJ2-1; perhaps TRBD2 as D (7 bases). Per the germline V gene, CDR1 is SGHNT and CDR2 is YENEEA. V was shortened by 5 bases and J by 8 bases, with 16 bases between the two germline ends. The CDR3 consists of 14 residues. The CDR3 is CASSLGGGWDEQFF. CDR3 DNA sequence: TGTGCCAGCAGCCTAGGGGGGGGCTGGGATGAGCAGTTCTTC.

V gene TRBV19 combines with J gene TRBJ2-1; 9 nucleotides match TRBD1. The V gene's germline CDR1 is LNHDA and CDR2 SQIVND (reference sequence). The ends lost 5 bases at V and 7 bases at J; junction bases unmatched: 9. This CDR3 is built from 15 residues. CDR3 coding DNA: TGTGCCAGTAGTGGGCGGAGGGACAGGGTGAATGAGCAGTTCTTC. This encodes CASSGRRDRVNEQFF. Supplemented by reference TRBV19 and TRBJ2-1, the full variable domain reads DGGITQSPKYLFRKEGQNVTLSCEQNLNHDAMYWYRQDPGQGLRLIYYSQIVNDFQKGDIAEGYSVSREKKESFPLTVTSAQKNPTAFYLCASSGRRDRVNEQFFGPGTRLTVL.

The CDR3 reads CASSIDGDNEQFF. CDR3 bases: TGTGCCAGCAGCATCGACGGGGACAATGAGCAGTTCTTC. This chain uses TRBV7-2 with TRBJ2-1, with a possible D match to TRBD2 (5 bases). With 5 bases removed from V and 5 bases from J, the gap between germline ends came to 10 bases. Germline CDR1 reads SGHTA; CDR2 reads FQGNSA. The CDR3 sequence is 13 residues long. The whole variable domain, filled in from reference TRBV7-2 and TRBJ2-1, reads GAGVSQSPSNKVTEKGKDVELRCDPISGHTALYWYRQSLGQGLEFLIYFQGNSAPDKSGLPSDRFSAERTGGSVSTLTIQRTQQEDSAVYLCASSIDGDNEQFFGPGTRLTVL.

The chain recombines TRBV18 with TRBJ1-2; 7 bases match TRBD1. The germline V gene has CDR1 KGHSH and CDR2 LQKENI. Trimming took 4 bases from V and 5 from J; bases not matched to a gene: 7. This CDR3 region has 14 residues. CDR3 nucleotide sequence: TGTGCCAGCTCACACAGGGACAGCTCTTATGGCTACACCTTC. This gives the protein CASSHRDSSYGYTF.

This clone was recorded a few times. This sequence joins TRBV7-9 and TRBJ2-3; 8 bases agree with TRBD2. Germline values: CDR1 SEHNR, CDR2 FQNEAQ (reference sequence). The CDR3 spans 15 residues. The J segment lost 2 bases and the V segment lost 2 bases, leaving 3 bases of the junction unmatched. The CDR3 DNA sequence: TGTGCCAGCAGCTTAACGGGAGGGCCCACAGATACGCAGTATTTT. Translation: CASSLTGGPTDTQYF.

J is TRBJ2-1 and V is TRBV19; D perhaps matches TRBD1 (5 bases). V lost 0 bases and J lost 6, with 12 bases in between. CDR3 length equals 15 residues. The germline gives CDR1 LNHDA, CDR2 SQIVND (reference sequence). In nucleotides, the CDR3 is TGTGCCAGTAGTATAGAAGGGGCGGAAGGCAATGAGCAGTTCTTC. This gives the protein CASSIEGAEGNEQFF.

The CDR3 DNA is TGTGCCAGCACCAAAGGGAGGGGGAGCGACACCGGGGAGCTGTTTTTT. Its protein product is CASTKGRGSDTGELFF. The V call is TRBV2, the J call TRBJ2-2; TRBD2 is a possible D gene (7 bases). This CDR3 spans 16 amino acids. Trimming cost V 7 bases and J 3 bases, with 18 bases left between them. Germline CDR1 is SNHLY and CDR2 is FYNNEI.

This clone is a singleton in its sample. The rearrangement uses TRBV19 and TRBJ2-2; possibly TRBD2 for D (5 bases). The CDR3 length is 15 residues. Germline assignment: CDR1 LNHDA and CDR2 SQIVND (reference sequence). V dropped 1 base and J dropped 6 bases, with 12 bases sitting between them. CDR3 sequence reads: CASSIAGYGSGELFF. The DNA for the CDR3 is TGTGCCAGTAGTATAGCGGGGTATGGCTCCGGGGAGCTGTTTTTT. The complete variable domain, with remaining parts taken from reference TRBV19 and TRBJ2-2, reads DGGITQSPKYLFRKEGQNVTLSCEQNLNHDAMYWYRQDPGQGLRLIYYSQIVNDFQKGDIAEGYSVSREKKESFPLTVTSAQKNPTAFYLCASSIAGYGSGELFFGEGSRLTVL.

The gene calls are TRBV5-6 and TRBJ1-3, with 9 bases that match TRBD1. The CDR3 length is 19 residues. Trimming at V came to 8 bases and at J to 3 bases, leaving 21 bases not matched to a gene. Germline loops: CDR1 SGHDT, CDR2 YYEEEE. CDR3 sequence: CASFPGQGLGPSDGNTIYF. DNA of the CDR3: TGTGCCAGTTTTCCGGGACAGGGTCTAGGTCCCTCTGATGGAAACACCATATATTTT.

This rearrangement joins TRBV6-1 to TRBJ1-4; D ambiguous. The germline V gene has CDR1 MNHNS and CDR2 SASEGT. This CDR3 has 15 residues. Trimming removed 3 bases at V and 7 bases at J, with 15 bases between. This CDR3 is CASSDPHLGSEKLFF. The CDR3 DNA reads TGTGCCAGCAGTGATCCCCACCTAGGGAGTGAAAAACTGTTTTTT.

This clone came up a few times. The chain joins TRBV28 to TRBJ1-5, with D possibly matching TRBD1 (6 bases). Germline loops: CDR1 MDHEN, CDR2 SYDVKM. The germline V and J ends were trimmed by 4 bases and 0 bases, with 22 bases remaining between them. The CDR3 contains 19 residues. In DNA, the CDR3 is TGTGCCAGCAGTTATCCCATTTCGATCGGGACACATAGCAATCAGCCCCAGCATTTT. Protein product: CASSYPISIGTHSNQPQHF.

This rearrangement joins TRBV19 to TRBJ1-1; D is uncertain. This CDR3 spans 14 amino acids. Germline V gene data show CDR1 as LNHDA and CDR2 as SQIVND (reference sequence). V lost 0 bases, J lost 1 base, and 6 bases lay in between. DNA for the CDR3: TGTGCCAGTAGTATAGATAACGGGAACACTGAAGCTTTCTTT. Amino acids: CASSIDNGNTEAFF.

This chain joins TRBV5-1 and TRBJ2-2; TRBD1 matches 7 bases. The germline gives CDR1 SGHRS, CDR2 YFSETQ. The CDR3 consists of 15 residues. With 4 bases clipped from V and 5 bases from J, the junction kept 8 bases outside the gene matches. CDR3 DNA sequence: TGCGCCAGCAGCCTCGGGACAGTGGGTACCGGGGAGCTGTTTTTT. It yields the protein CASSLGTVGTGELFF.